These 27 T cell receptor beta chains were all obtained from the same sample, sequenced in a study of vaccination and CD4 T cells after COVID-19. Treatment reported: roughly 10-day PBMC culture with coronavirus spike peptide pools or control peptides (ViraFEST assay). These receptors' targets are unknown. Oncomine TCR Beta short-read sequencing was applied to DNA from cultured CD4+ T cells. TCRdb reprocessed the PCR reads via MiXCR and lists one record per CDR3 protein. In the table there are approximately 20,000 distinct CDR3 sequences, 23% of which are singletons. The sample consisted of cultured CD4+ T cells from blood. The receptors shown here come from a human donor with COVID-19.

The V gene is TRBV20-1, the J gene TRBJ2-2; 8 bases map to TRBD2. This CDR3 is built from 16 residues. J was trimmed by 1 base and V by 5 bases; bases with no gene match: 9. CDR1 DFQATT and CDR2 SNEGSKA come from the germline V gene (reference sequence). This CDR3 is CSAPRAAGGNTGELFF. CDR3 in DNA: TGCAGTGCTCCTCGAGCCGCGGGGGGGAACACCGGGGAGCTGTTTTTT.

This sequence joins TRBV11-2 and TRBJ2-1; D unclear. Germline CDR1 SGHAT, CDR2 FQNNGV. The length of the CDR3 is 16 residues. Trimming removed 1 base at V and 0 bases at J, with 10 bases between. DNA for the CDR3: TGTGCCAGCAGCTTAGGCGGCAGGAGCTCCTACAATGAGCAGTTCTTC. Encoded protein: CASSLGGRSSYNEQFF. The full variable domain, with the rest looked up from reference TRBV11-2 and TRBJ2-1, is EAGVAQSPRYKIIEKRQSVAFWCNPISGHATLYWYQQILGQGPKLLIQFQNNGVVDDSQLPKDRFSAERLKGVDSTLKIQPAKLEDSAVYLCASSLGGRSSYNEQFFGPGTRLTVL.

The rearrangement links TRBV5-1 to TRBJ2-5, with 11 bases lining up with TRBD1. Germline assignment: CDR1 SGHRS and CDR2 YFSETQ. The CDR3 has 14 residues. V gave up 4 bases and J gave up 5 bases; unmatched junction bases: 4. The CDR3 DNA follows: TGCGCCAGCAGCCCCGGGACAGGGGGGGAGACCCAGTACTTC. Translation gives CASSPGTGGETQYF.

Sample share makes this clonotype medium-sized. This rearrangement joins TRBV7-8 to TRBJ1-2; no clear D. Germline assignment: CDR1 SGHVS and CDR2 FQNEAQ. V lost 2 bases and J lost 8, with 9 bases in between. The CDR3 extends over 12 amino acids. The CDR3 nucleotides are TGTGCCAGCAGCTTAAATTCGAGAGGCTACACCTTC. Protein sequence: CASSLNSRGYTF.

The rearrangement uses TRBV11-3 and TRBJ2-1; no definite D call. V was trimmed by 3 bases and J by 6 bases, leaving 15 bases between them. From germline, CDR1 is SGHNT and CDR2 YENEEA. This CDR3 is 15 amino acids long. In DNA form, the CDR3 reads TGTGCCAGCAGCTTTGGTTCGAACTGGGGCAATGAGCAGTTCTTC. Its protein is CASSFGSNWGNEQFF.

The table lists this clonotype with a few counts. The chain links TRBV6-4 to TRBJ2-1, with TRBD2 as a possible D gene (6 bases). Germline V gene data show CDR1 as MRHNA and CDR2 as SNTAGT. Trimming pared 2 bases from V and 10 bases from J, leaving 9 bases between. This CDR3 has 12 residues. The CDR3 region has the DNA TGTGCCAGCAGTGACACCGCGGGGGAGCAGTTCTTC. It translates to CASSDTAGEQFF.

The gene calls are TRBV12-3 or TRBV12-4 and TRBJ2-2; 12 bases line up with TRBD2. The CDR3 is made up of 16 amino acids. Trimming took 4 bases from V and 0 from J; bases not matched to a gene: 0. CDR3 DNA: TGTGCCAGCAGTTGGACTAGCGGGACGAACACCGGGGAGCTGTTTTTT. It yields the protein CASSWTSGTNTGELFF.

V and J are TRBV5-6 and TRBJ1-2; D remains unclear. The CDR3 runs 12 residues. V lost 3 bases to trimming and J lost 8 bases, with 11 bases between them. Germline assignment: CDR1 SGHDT and CDR2 YYEEEE. CDR3 in amino acids: CASSWRTGGYTF. CDR3 bases: TGTGCCAGCAGCTGGAGGACGGGGGGCTACACCTTC.

The CDR3 loop is CSVVGGQGIIQYF. CDR3 DNA sequence: TGCAGCGTTGTAGGTGGACAGGGGATCATTCAGTACTTC. The J gene is TRBJ2-4, the V gene TRBV29-1, with 9 bases matching TRBD1. After removal of 4 bases from V and 9 bases from J, the junction contained 7 bases not matched to a gene. The CDR3 extends over 13 amino acids. CDR1 is SQVTM, CDR2 ANQGSEA, per germline.

The chain joins TRBV18 to TRBJ1-1; 8 bases match TRBD1. The CDR3 contains 14 residues. CDR1 is KGHSH and CDR2 is LQKENI in the germline V gene. V lost 4 bases, J lost 8 bases, and 9 bases stayed unmatched. This chain's CDR3 is CASSRGQDAREAFF. CDR3 bases: TGTGCCAGCTCACGGGGACAGGATGCAAGAGAAGCTTTCTTT.

Judged by abundance, this clonotype is medium-sized. The rearrangement uses TRBV20-1 and TRBJ2-5, with TRBD2 as a possible D gene (5 bases). V lost 6 bases and J 5 bases, leaving 16 bases between the germline ends. The CDR3 loop spans 13 amino acids. Germline-derived CDR1 and CDR2 are DFQATT and SNEGSKA (reference sequence). CDR3 bases: TGCAGTGCACAAGGACTCAGTCCGGAGACCCAGTACTTC. It yields the protein CSAQGLSPETQYF.

This chain joins TRBV20-1 and TRBJ1-1, with D hard to call. The CDR3 consists of 14 residues. Trimming shortened V by 6 bases and J by 1 base, and 15 bases separated the two germline ends. Germline values: CDR1 DFQATT, CDR2 SNEGSKA (reference sequence). CDR3 DNA: TGCAGTGCCATGAGGGCCGTCGAGAACACTGAAGCTTTCTTT. As protein: CSAMRAVENTEAFF.

This clonotype was counted between two and nine times. V usage is TRBV6-4 and J usage is TRBJ1-2; D may be TRBD1 (5 bases). CDR1 MRHNA and CDR2 SNTAGT come from the germline V gene. This CDR3 is built from 14 residues. Trimming cost V 0 bases and J 8 bases, with 13 bases left between them. CDR3 sequence: CASSDSWGENGYTF. The CDR3 DNA is TGTGCCAGCAGTGACTCGTGGGGGGAGAACGGCTACACCTTC.

The chain is built from TRBV2 and TRBJ2-2, with TRBD2 matching over 12 bases. CDR1 and CDR2 (germline): SNHLY, FYNNEI. V lost 6 bases, J lost 6 bases, and 11 bases stayed unmatched. This CDR3 contains 17 residues. As DNA, the CDR3 is TGTGCCAGCAGAAAGACTAGCGGGGGTGTCGGGGCCGGGGAGCTGTTTTTT. This sequence encodes CASRKTSGGVGAGELFF.

The chain joins TRBV7-2 to TRBJ1-5; 10 positions agree with TRBD1. The V segment lost 3 bases and the J segment 5 bases; nucleotides outside the gene matches: 4. The CDR3 is 15 residues long. Germline V gene sequence: CDR1 SGHTA, CDR2 FQGNSA. In DNA form, the CDR3 reads TGTGCCAGCAGCTTTAGGGACAGGGGAGATCAGCCCCAGCATTTT. It codes for CASSFRDRGDQPQHF.

By frequency in the sample, this clonotype is medium-sized. The chain links TRBV21-1 to TRBJ1-5. TRBV21-1 is designated a pseudogene. The CDR3 consists of 12 residues. CDR3 in DNA: TGTGCCAGCAAGCCAGACGGCCAGCCCCAGCATTTT. Protein product: CASKPDGQPQHF.

V is TRBV6-1 and J is TRBJ2-3, with D unclear. Germline values: CDR1 MNHNS, CDR2 SASEGT. V lost 6 bases to trimming and J lost 3 bases, with 16 bases between them. The CDR3 loop spans 15 amino acids. The DNA for the CDR3 is TGTGCCAGCAGGGGGATGGGTCTCTGGACAGATACGCAGTATTTT. Translation gives CASRGMGLWTDTQYF.

This clonotype was recorded a few times. The V call is TRBV7-3, the J call TRBJ2-2; 15 bases match TRBD2. Germline lookup yields CDR1 SGHTA and CDR2 FQGTGA. The CDR3 is 18 residues long. The trim removed 3 bases at V and 5 bases at J, leaving 7 bases unmatched. The CDR3 bases are TGTGCCAGCAGCTTTGACCTGGGACTAGCGGGGGGAACCGGGGAGCTGTTTTTT. Amino acid sequence: CASSFDLGLAGGTGELFF.

This clonotype was picked up a small number of times. The chain couples TRBV11-2 to TRBJ2-3, with 7 bases matching TRBD2. The junction had 6 bases not matched to a gene; V was cut back by 0 bases and J by 6 bases. The CDR3 is 15 residues long. Looked up from germline, CDR1 is SGHAT and CDR2 is FQNNGV. CDR3 residues: CASSLEGAGADTQYF. CDR3 DNA: TGTGCCAGCAGCTTAGAGGGTGCGGGAGCGGATACGCAGTATTTT.

The V call is TRBV9, the J call TRBJ1-3, with D unclear. The CDR3 covers 12 residues. Looked up from germline, CDR1 is SGDLS and CDR2 is YYNGEE. V shed 7 bases and J shed 0 bases, with 5 bases lying between them. For the CDR3, the DNA is TGTGCCAGCCAGAGCTCTGGAAACACCATATATTTT. Protein product: CASQSSGNTIYF.

V is TRBV29-1 and J is TRBJ2-7; D is ambiguous. The CDR3 sequence is 12 residues long. V dropped 4 bases and J dropped 2 bases, with 9 bases sitting between them. Per the germline V gene, CDR1 is SQVTM and CDR2 is ANQGSEA. The CDR3 sequence is CSVVPGPYEQYF. DNA of the CDR3: TGCAGCGTTGTTCCAGGACCCTACGAGCAGTACTTC.

The CDR3 protein is CASSYDSSNQPQHF. The CDR3, as DNA: TGTGCCAGCAGTTATGACAGTAGCAATCAGCCCCAGCATTTT. This rearrangement joins TRBV28 to TRBJ1-5; maybe TRBD1 (5 bases). Germline-derived CDR1 and CDR2 are MDHEN and SYDVKM. The CDR3 covers 14 residues. V dropped 4 bases and J dropped 0 bases, with 7 bases sitting between them.

The chain links TRBV20-1 to TRBJ2-3; 10 bases match TRBD2. The CDR3 extends over 16 amino acids. CDR1 and CDR2 (germline): DFQATT, SNEGSKA (reference sequence). After removal of 3 bases from V and 5 bases from J, the junction contained 11 bases not matched to a gene. The CDR3, as DNA: TGCAGTGCTAGGGGCCCAGCGGGGGGGCTTCAAGATACGCAGTATTTT. Amino acids: CSARGPAGGLQDTQYF.

The rearrangement uses TRBV12-3 or TRBV12-4 and TRBJ1-1; D unresolved. Trimming left V 2 bases short and J 7 bases short, with 14 bases between. The CDR3 is 14 residues long. The chain's CDR3 is CASSLISPSGEAFF. The DNA of the CDR3 is TGTGCCAGCAGTTTAATCTCCCCGAGCGGTGAAGCTTTCTTT.

The rearrangement joins TRBV5-1 to TRBJ2-2, with 7 bases matching TRBD2. The V and J ends lost 4 bases and 7 bases, in that order; junction bases with no gene match: 7. Germline V gene lookup returns CDR1 SGHRS and CDR2 YFSETQ. CDR3 length: 14 residues. CDR3 amino acids: CASSLGGVIGELFF. CDR3 DNA: TGCGCCAGCAGCCTGGGAGGGGTCATCGGGGAGCTGTTTTTT.

This clonotype was found a few times. J is TRBJ2-2 and V is TRBV27, with 10 bases matching TRBD1. With 4 bases clipped from V and 6 bases from J, the junction kept 5 bases outside the gene matches. The CDR3 spans 15 residues. Germline V gene lookup returns CDR1 MNHEY and CDR2 SMNVEV (reference sequence). In DNA form, the CDR3 reads TGTGCCAGCAGTTATGGACAGGGGGTTCCCGGGGAGCTGTTTTTT. Residues: CASSYGQGVPGELFF.

This rearrangement joins TRBV28 to TRBJ2-7, with 7 bases fitting TRBD1. The length of the CDR3 is 14 residues. J lost 7 bases, V lost 6 bases, and 12 bases had no gene match. From germline, CDR1 is MDHEN and CDR2 SYDVKM. This chain's CDR3 is CASSLGQKIGEQYF. CDR3 coding DNA: TGTGCCAGCAGCCTGGGACAGAAGATCGGGGAGCAGTACTTC.